This T cell receptor (beta chain) was documented in a study of shared clonotypes between healthy human individuals. The ends lost 1 base at V and 3 bases at J; junction bases unmatched: 6. The germline gives CDR1 SEHNR, CDR2 FQNEAQ (reference sequence). This CDR3 comprises 15 residues. With respect to this clone: Its target is not known.

Study-wide results and caveats: Generally, naive subsets (rather than memory subsets) showed larger estimated richness. Shared clonotypes: about 5% naive CD4, around 4% naive CD8, under 2.5% memory CD4, approximately 0.4% memory CD8.

The study ran the assay at deep level. When replicate PCRs were run on sorted subsets, they used roughly 0.2 ug DNA, roughly 30,000 T cell genomes. The data were produced by immunoSEQ multiplex PCR, yet TCRdb's version contains in-frame clones alone and is incomplete. The table lists about 870,000 clones, 85% to 95% of them singletons. Naive CD8 isolation took CD45RO-negative cells positively selected for CCR7 and excluded terminally differentiated effector memory CD45RA+ cells. The V gene is TRBV7-9, the J gene TRBJ2-7; TRBD2 agrees at 7 bases. This sequence was found in a young man in good health. The sample taken for sequencing was naive CD8+ T cells sorted from blood. The DNA for the CDR3 is TGTGCCAGCAGCTTAGTGGCTAGCGGAGTCTACGAGCAGTACTTC. Translation: CASSLVASGVYEQYF.